Each of the 27 T cell receptor beta chains below was sequenced from the same sample in a study of cytomegalovirus exposure and HLA in healthy donors (dated by TCRdb to the late 2010s). Libraries were prepared through the immunoSEQ multiplex PCR assay. TCRdb stores this immuneACCESS table with in-frame sequences only. Part of the clones is absent; in the studies checked, under half of the shortfall reflects unresolved V genes, and no reason is known for the rest. The sample includes 220,000 or so clones, with around four fifths observed a single time. The ten most abundant clones make up about 14% of the sample. Sample: PBMCs. The receptor source for this set is a woman aged 30 to 39 in good health and CMV-seropositive.

The rearrangement joins TRBV6-5 to TRBJ2-2, with 9 bases lining up with TRBD2. V lost 6 bases and J lost 4; bases outside the gene matches: 6. Per germline, CDR1 MNHEY and CDR2 SVGAGI. The CDR3 runs to 15 residues. CDR3: CASRREGAATGELFF. The CDR3, as DNA: TGTGCCAGCAGGCGGGAGGGGGCGGCCACCGGGGAGCTGTTTTTT.

The gene calls are TRBV27 and TRBJ2-7, with D unclear. There are 14 residues in the CDR3. V was cut by 5 bases and J by 4 bases, with 15 bases left in between. Germline loops: CDR1 MNHEY, CDR2 SMNVEV (reference sequence). The CDR3 sequence: CASSPMGKGYEQYF. The CDR3, as DNA: TGTGCCAGCAGTCCCATGGGGAAGGGTTACGAGCAGTACTTC.

This chain uses TRBV10-1 with TRBJ1-2, with 8 bases lining up with TRBD1. The trim removed 5 bases at V and 5 bases at J, leaving 4 bases unmatched. The CDR3 length is 13 residues. The germline V gene encodes CDR1 WNHNN and CDR2 SYGVQD (reference sequence). The CDR3 here is CASSLNRGYGYTF. In nucleotides, the CDR3 is TGCGCCAGCAGTCTTAACAGGGGGTATGGCTACACCTTC.

This chain connects TRBV15 to TRBJ1-5, with D possibly matching TRBD1 (5 bases). There are 15 residues in the CDR3. Trimming removed 0 bases from V and 7 bases from J, with 13 bases in between. Germline V gene lookup returns CDR1 LNHNV and CDR2 YYDKDF (reference sequence). The CDR3 region has the DNA TGTGCCACCAGCAGAGACGCGGAGTCAGGGCAGCCCCAGCATTTT. Translating gives CATSRDAESGQPQHF.

The chain couples TRBV19 to TRBJ1-2; perhaps TRBD1 as D (5 bases). The germline gives CDR1 LNHDA, CDR2 SQIVND (reference sequence). V shed 6 bases and J shed 0 bases, with 11 bases lying between them. The CDR3 runs to 14 residues. The CDR3 nucleotides are TGTGCCAGTAGCCGGGACGCCGCTAACTATGGCTACACCTTC. Encoded protein: CASSRDAANYGYTF.

This clone was recorded once. The J gene is TRBJ2-7, the V gene TRBV6-5; 8 nucleotides agree with TRBD2. CDR1 and CDR2 (germline): MNHEY, SVGAGI. J lost 3 bases, V lost 5 bases, and 6 bases had no gene match. This CDR3 region has 14 residues. CDR3 residues: CASSTGGEDYEQYF. The CDR3 DNA reads as TGTGCCAGCAGTACGGGAGGGGAGGACTACGAGCAGTACTTC.

The rearrangement joins TRBV5-1 to TRBJ2-3; D unclear. This CDR3 has 12 residues. Germline assignment: CDR1 SGHRS and CDR2 YFSETQ. Trimming took 4 bases from V and 0 from J, leaving 3 bases between them. The CDR3: CASSKSTDTQYF. The CDR3 DNA reads TGCGCCAGCAGCAAAAGCACAGATACGCAGTATTTT.

V and J are TRBV9 and TRBJ2-5; no clear D. The V gene's germline CDR1 is SGDLS and CDR2 YYNGEE. Trimming stripped 4 bases from V and 2 bases from J, with 12 bases between. The CDR3 is made up of 14 amino acids. CDR3 region: CASSTRPIQETQYF. The CDR3 coding sequence is TGTGCCAGCAGCACGCGACCTATTCAAGAGACCCAGTACTTC. Based on the CDR3 plus reference TRBV9 and TRBJ2-5, the full variable domain is DSGVTQTPKHLITATGQRVTLRCSPRSGDLSVYWYQQSLDQGLQFLIQYYNGEERAKGNILERFSAQQFPDLHSELNLSSLELGDSALYFCASSTRPIQETQYFGPGTRLLVL.

The genes are TRBV9 and TRBJ2-1; 16 bases are shared with TRBD2. This CDR3 has 17 residues. Unmatched junction bases numbered 5, after V lost 4 bases and J lost 4 bases. Germline CDR1 and CDR2: SGDLS and YYNGEE. CDR3: CASSLGLAGGGYNEQFF. CDR3 in DNA: TGTGCCAGCAGCCTGGGACTAGCGGGAGGGGGATACAATGAGCAGTTCTTC. Full variable domain (outside the CDR3, taken from reference TRBV9 and TRBJ2-1): DSGVTQTPKHLITATGQRVTLRCSPRSGDLSVYWYQQSLDQGLQFLIQYYNGEERAKGNILERFSAQQFPDLHSELNLSSLELGDSALYFCASSLGLAGGGYNEQFFGPGTRLTVL.

This chain joins TRBV28 and TRBJ2-1; D is tentatively TRBD1 or TRBD2 (6 bases each). CDR3 length equals 16 residues. The germline V gene has CDR1 MDHEN and CDR2 SYDVKM. Trimming took 5 bases from V and 3 from J, leaving 17 bases between them. The DNA for the CDR3 is TGTGCCAGCAGTAACCCGAGGGGGGAAAGCTACAATGAGCAGTTCTTC. Translating it yields CASSNPRGESYNEQFF.

The J gene is TRBJ2-2, the V gene TRBV5-6; the D is unclear. The germline V gene encodes CDR1 SGHDT and CDR2 YYEEEE. There are 14 residues in the CDR3. Between the trimmed V and J ends, which lost 2 bases and 0 bases, there was a span of 5 bases. CDR3 residues: CASSFRANTGELFF. CDR3 nucleotide sequence: TGTGCCAGCAGCTTCAGAGCGAACACCGGGGAGCTGTTTTTT.

The chain employs TRBV6-5 and TRBJ2-7; TRBD2 matches 13 bases. With 2 bases clipped from V and 4 bases from J, the junction kept 2 bases outside the gene matches. The germline gives CDR1 MNHEY, CDR2 SVGAGI. The CDR3 length is 15 residues. CDR3 sequence: CASSYTSGRGYEQYF. The CDR3 bases are TGTGCCAGCAGTTACACTAGCGGGAGGGGTTACGAGCAGTACTTC.

The genes are TRBV29-1 and TRBJ2-1, with a possible D match to TRBD2 (5 bases). The V and J ends lost 4 bases and 10 bases respectively, with 11 bases between them. Germline loops: CDR1 SQVTM, CDR2 ANQGSEA. This CDR3 has 11 amino acids. The CDR3 DNA is TGCAGCGTTGGAGGAGAGCGGGAGCAGTTCTTC. Protein sequence: CSVGGEREQFF.

The rearrangement uses TRBV18 and TRBJ1-2; 10 bases line up with TRBD1. This CDR3 is 15 amino acids long. The germline gives CDR1 KGHSH, CDR2 LQKENI. V trimming: 2 bases; J trimming: 3 bases; junction bases outside the gene matches: 3. CDR3 amino acids: CASSPGGQGYYGYTF. The CDR3 coding sequence is TGTGCCAGCTCACCAGGGGGACAGGGGTACTATGGCTACACCTTC.

This chain uses TRBV29-1 with TRBJ1-1; maybe TRBD1 (6 bases). Trimming took 6 bases from V and 1 from J, leaving 15 bases between them. Looked up from germline, CDR1 is SQVTM and CDR2 is ANQGSEA. CDR3 length equals 14 residues. Here the CDR3 DNA reads TGCAGCGTCCCTAAAGGGGGAGGGAACACTGAAGCTTTCTTT. Its translation: CSVPKGGGNTEAFF.

The rearrangement uses TRBV5-1 and TRBJ2-3; 11 bases fit TRBD2. In germline, CDR1 is SGHRS, CDR2 YFSETQ. V shed 0 bases and J 6 bases; nucleotides not matched to a gene: 9. The CDR3 has 17 amino acids. CDR3 DNA: TGCGCCAGCAGCTTGGATCCTAGCGGGAGGTTCAACGATACGCAGTATTTT. Protein product: CASSLDPSGRFNDTQYF.

V usage is TRBV7-8 and J usage is TRBJ1-2; 7 bases agree with TRBD1. CDR3 length: 14 amino acids. J gave up 1 base and V 5 bases, and 4 bases lay outside the gene matches. Per germline, CDR1 SGHVS and CDR2 FQNEAQ. The CDR3 region has the DNA TGTGCCAGCAGCCGCGGACAGGTTAACTATGGCTACACCTTC. This encodes CASSRGQVNYGYTF.

The chain has TRBV5-6 and TRBJ2-5, with TRBD1 identical over 9 bases. This CDR3 region has 15 residues. The junction had 1 base not matched to a gene; V was cut back by 0 bases and J by 1 base. The germline CDR1 and CDR2 sequences are SGHDT and YYEEEE. CDR3 sequence (DNA): TGTGCCAGCAGCTTGGGGACAGGGGTCCAAGAGACCCAGTACTTC. Its translation is CASSLGTGVQETQYF.

V gene TRBV29-1 combines with J gene TRBJ2-7, with D hard to call. The germline V and J ends were trimmed by 0 bases and 6 bases, with 6 bases remaining between them. CDR1 is SQVTM, CDR2 ANQGSEA, per germline. The CDR3 runs 11 residues. CDR3 loop: CSVEDMLEQYF. Written as DNA, the CDR3 is TGCAGCGTTGAAGATATGCTCGAGCAGTACTTC.

This sequence joins TRBV19 and TRBJ1-5; 8 bases fit TRBD1. This CDR3 contains 14 residues. CDR1 and CDR2 from the germline V gene are LNHDA and SQIVND (reference sequence). Unmatched junction bases numbered 5, after V lost 4 bases and J lost 6 bases. CDR3 sequence (DNA): TGTGCCAGTAGTAGAGGACAGGGCGTTCAGCCCCAGCATTTT. Amino acid sequence: CASSRGQGVQPQHF.

The V gene is TRBV5-1, the J gene TRBJ2-5; D gene ambiguous. Deletions cut 3 bases from V and 4 bases from J, with 13 bases between. Germline CDR1 and CDR2: SGHRS and YFSETQ. CDR3 length equals 14 residues. CDR3 in DNA: TGCGCCAGCAGCTGGACCTGGGATTCAGAGACCCAGTACTTC. It encodes CASSWTWDSETQYF.

Notes on this clone: A read error may produce the germline difference seen at one junction end. This sequence joins TRBV15 and TRBJ2-7; D gene ambiguous. The CDR3 is 12 amino acids. Germline CDR1 and CDR2: LNHNV and YYDKDF (reference sequence). CDR3 nucleotide sequence: TGTGCCACCAGCCGGTCCGGAAGAGACAAACACTTC. Amino acid sequence: CATSRSGRDKHF. The full variable domain, in which reference TRBV15 and TRBJ2-7 provide the parts outside the CDR3, is DAMVIQNPRYQVTQFGKPVTLSCSQTLNHNVMYWYQQKSSQAPKLLFHYYDKDFNNEADTPDNFQSRRPNTSFCFLDIRSPGLGDTAMYLCATSRSGRDKHFGPGTRLTVT.

This rearrangement joins TRBV27 to TRBJ2-7, with D maybe TRBD1 (6 bases). The CDR3 length is 15 residues. With 7 bases removed from V and 3 bases from J, the gap between germline ends came to 19 bases. Germline assignment: CDR1 MNHEY and CDR2 SMNVEV (reference sequence). The CDR3 reads CASTLGVGAGYEQYF. CDR3 bases: TGTGCCAGCACCCTGGGTGTGGGGGCGGGCTACGAGCAGTACTTC.

The CDR3 nucleotides are TGTGCCAGCAGCTTAGTTGTGGAGCAGCCCCAGCATTTT. Encoded protein: CASSLVVEQPQHF. This chain joins TRBV7-2 and TRBJ1-5, with D unclear. There are 13 residues in the CDR3. V lost 1 base and J lost 7, with 8 bases in between. Germline V gives CDR1 SGHTA, CDR2 FQGNSA.

V usage is TRBV7-9 and J usage is TRBJ1-5; D is uncertain. V shed 1 base and J shed 6 bases, with 10 bases lying between them. In germline, CDR1 is SEHNR, CDR2 FQNEAQ (reference sequence). The CDR3 length is 14 residues. The CDR3: CASSLGFGFQPQHF. The CDR3 coding sequence is TGTGCCAGCAGCTTAGGGTTCGGATTTCAGCCCCAGCATTTT.

J is TRBJ1-4 and V is TRBV2; TRBD1 might be the D (6 bases). V was cut by 6 bases and J by 5 bases, with 13 bases left in between. Germline CDR1 is SNHLY and CDR2 is FYNNEI. This CDR3 spans 14 amino acids. CDR3 protein: CASRRGQSNEKLFF. The CDR3 nucleotides are TGTGCCAGCAGGAGGGGACAATCAAATGAAAAACTGTTTTTT. The full variable domain, completed using reference TRBV2 and TRBJ1-4, is EPEVTQTPSHQVTQMGQEVILRCVPISNHLYFYWYRQILGQKVEFLVSFYNNEISEKSEIFDDQFSVERPDGSNFTLKIRSTKLEDSAMYFCASRRGQSNEKLFFGSGTQLSVL.

This chain joins TRBV6-5 and TRBJ2-1; perhaps TRBD1 as D (5 bases). V lost 6 bases to trimming and J lost 7 bases, with 10 bases between them. Germline assignment: CDR1 MNHEY and CDR2 SVGAGI. This CDR3 region has 12 residues. CDR3 sequence reads: CASRTNRNEQFF. The DNA for the CDR3 is TGTGCCAGCAGAACAAACAGGAATGAGCAGTTCTTC.